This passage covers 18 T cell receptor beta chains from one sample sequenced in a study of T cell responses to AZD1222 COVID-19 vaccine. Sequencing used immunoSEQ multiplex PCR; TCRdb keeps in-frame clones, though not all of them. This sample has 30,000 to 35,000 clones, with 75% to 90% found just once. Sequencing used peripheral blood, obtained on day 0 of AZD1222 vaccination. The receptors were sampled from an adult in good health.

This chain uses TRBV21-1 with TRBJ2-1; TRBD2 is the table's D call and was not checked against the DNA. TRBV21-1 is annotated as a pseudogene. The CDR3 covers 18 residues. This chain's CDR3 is CASSNEVWTSGTYNEQFF. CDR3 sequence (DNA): TGTGCCAGCAGCAATGAGGTTTGGACTAGCGGGACGTACAATGAGCAGTTCTTC.

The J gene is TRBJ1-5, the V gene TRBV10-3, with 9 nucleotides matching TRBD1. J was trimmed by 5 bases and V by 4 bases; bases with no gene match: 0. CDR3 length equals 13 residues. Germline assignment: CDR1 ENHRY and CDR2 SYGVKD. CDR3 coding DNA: TGTGCCATCAGTGGGACAGGGGATCAGCCCCAGCATTTT. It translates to CAISGTGDQPQHF.

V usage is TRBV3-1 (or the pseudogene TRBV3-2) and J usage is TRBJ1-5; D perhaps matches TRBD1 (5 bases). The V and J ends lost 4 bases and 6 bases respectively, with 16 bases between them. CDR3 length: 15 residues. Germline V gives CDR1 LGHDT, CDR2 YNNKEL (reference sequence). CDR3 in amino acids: CASSPLLVRGQPQHF. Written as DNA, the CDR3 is TGTGCCAGCAGCCCCTTACTAGTAAGGGGTCAGCCCCAGCATTTT.

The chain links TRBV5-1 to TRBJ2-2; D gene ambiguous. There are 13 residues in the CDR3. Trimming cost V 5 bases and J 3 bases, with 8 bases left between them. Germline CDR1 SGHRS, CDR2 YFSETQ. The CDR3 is CASRVGYTGELFF. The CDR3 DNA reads TGCGCCAGCAGGGTGGGGTACACCGGGGAGCTGTTTTTT.

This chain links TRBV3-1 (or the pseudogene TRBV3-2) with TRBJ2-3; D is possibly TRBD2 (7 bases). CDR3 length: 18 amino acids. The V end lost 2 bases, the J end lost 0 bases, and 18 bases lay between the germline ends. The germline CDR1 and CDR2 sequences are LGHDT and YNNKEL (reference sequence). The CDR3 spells CASSQWGASGSSTDTQYF. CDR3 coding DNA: TGTGCCAGCAGCCAATGGGGGGCTAGCGGATCTAGCACAGATACGCAGTATTTT.

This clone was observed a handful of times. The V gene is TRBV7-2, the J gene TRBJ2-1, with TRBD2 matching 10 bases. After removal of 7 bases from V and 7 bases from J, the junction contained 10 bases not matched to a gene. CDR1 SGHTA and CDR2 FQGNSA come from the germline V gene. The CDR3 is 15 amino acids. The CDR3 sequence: CASILRASGSNEQFF. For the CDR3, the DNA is TGTGCCAGCATCCTTCGGGCTAGCGGGAGTAATGAGCAGTTCTTC.

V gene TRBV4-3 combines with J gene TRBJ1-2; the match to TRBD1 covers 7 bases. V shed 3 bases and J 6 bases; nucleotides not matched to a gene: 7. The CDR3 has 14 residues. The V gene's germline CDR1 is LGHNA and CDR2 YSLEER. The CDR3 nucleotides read TGCGCCAGCAGCCAGGTCGACAGGGCAAATGGCTACACCTTC. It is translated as CASSQVDRANGYTF.

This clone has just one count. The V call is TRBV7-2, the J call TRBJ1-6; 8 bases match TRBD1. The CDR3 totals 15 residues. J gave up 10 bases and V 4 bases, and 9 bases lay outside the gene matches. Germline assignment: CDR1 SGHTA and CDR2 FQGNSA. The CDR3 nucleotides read TGTGCCAGCAGCTCAGACAGGGGACCTAGATCACCCCTCCACTTT. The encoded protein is CASSSDRGPRSPLHF.

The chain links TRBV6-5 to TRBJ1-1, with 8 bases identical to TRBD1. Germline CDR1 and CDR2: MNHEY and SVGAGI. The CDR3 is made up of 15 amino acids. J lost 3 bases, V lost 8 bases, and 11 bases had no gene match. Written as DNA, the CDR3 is TGTGCCAGCCTCAGGGGGCAATGGAGGGACACTGAAGCTTTCTTT. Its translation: CASLRGQWRDTEAFF.

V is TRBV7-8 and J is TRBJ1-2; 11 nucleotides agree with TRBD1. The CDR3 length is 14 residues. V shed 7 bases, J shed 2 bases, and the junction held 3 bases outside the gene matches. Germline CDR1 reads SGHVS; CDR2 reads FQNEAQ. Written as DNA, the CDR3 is TGTGCCAGCACCGGACAGGGGGCGAACTATGGCTACACCTTC. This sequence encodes CASTGQGANYGYTF. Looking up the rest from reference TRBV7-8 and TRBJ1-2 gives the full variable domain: GAGVSQSPRYKVAKRGQDVALRCDPISGHVSLFWYQQALGQGPEFLTYFQNEAQLDKSGLPSDRFFAERPEGSVSTLKIQRTQQEDSAVYLCASTGQGANYGYTFGSGTRLTVV.

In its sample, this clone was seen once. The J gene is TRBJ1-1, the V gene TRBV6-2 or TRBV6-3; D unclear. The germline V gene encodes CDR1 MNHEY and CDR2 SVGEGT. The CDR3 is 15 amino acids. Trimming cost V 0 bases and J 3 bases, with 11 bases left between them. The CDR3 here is CASSYSTGVYTEAFF. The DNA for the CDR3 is TGTGCCAGCAGTTACTCGACTGGGGTGTACACTGAAGCTTTCTTT.

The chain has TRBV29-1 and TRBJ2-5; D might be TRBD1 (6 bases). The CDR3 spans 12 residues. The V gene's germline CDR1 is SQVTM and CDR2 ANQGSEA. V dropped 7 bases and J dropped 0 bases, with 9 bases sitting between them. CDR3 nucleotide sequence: TGCAGCGCTGGACAGAACCAAGAGACCCAGTACTTC. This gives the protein CSAGQNQETQYF. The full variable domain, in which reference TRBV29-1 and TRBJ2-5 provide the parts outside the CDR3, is SAVISQKPSRDICQRGTSLTIQCQVDSQVTMMFWYRQQPGQSLTLIATANQGSEATYESGFVIDKFPISRPNLTFSTLTVSNMSPEDSSIYLCSAGQNQETQYFGPGTRLLVL.

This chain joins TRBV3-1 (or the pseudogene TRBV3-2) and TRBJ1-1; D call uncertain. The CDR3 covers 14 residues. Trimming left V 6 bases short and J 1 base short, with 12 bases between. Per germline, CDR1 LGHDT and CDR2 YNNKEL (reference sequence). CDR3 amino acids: CASSLRSENTEAFF. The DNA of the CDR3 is TGTGCCAGCAGTCTCAGGTCGGAGAACACTGAAGCTTTCTTT.

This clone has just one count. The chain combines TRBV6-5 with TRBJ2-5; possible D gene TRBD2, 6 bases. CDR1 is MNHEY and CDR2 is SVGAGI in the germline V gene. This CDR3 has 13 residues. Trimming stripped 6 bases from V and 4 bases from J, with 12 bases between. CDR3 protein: CASRPGTPETQYF. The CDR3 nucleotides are TGTGCCAGCAGACCCGGGACTCCAGAGACCCAGTACTTC.

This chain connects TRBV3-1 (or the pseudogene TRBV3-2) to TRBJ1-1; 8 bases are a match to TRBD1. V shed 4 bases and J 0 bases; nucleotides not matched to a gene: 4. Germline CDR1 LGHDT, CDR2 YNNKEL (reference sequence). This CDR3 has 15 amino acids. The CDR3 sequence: CASSRGQGLNTEAFF. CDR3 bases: TGTGCCAGCAGCCGCGGACAGGGATTGAACACTGAAGCTTTCTTT.

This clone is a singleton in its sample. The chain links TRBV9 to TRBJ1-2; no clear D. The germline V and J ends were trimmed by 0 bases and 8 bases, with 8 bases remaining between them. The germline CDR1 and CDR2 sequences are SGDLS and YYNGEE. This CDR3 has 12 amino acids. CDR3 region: CASSVGGGGYTF. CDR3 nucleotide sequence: TGTGCCAGCAGCGTAGGGGGAGGGGGCTACACCTTC.

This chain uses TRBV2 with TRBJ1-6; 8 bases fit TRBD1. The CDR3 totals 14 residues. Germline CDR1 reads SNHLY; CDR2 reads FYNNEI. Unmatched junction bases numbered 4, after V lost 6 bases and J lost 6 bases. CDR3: CASSGQGANSPLHF. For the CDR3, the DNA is TGTGCCAGCAGCGGACAGGGCGCTAATTCACCCCTCCACTTT. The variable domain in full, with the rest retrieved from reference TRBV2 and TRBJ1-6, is EPEVTQTPSHQVTQMGQEVILRCVPISNHLYFYWYRQILGQKVEFLVSFYNNEISEKSEIFDDQFSVERPDGSNFTLKIRSTKLEDSAMYFCASSGQGANSPLHFGNGTRLTVT.

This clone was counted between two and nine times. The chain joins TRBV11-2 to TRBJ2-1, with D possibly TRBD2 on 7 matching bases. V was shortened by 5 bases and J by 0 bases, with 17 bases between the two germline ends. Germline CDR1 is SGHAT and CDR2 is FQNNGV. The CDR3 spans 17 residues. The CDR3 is CASSPLGGASSYNEQFF. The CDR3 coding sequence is TGTGCCAGCAGCCCGCTGGGGGGGGCAAGCTCCTACAATGAGCAGTTCTTC.